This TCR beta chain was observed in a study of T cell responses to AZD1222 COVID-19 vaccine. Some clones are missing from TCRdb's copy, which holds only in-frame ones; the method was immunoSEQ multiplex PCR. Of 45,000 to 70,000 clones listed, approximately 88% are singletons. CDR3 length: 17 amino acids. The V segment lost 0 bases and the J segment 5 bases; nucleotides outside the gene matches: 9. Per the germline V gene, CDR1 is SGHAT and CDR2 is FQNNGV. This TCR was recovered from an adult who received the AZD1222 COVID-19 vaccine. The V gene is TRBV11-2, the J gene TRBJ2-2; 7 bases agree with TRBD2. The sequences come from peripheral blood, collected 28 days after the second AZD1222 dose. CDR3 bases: TGTGCCAGCAGCTTAGATGGTTCAGCGGGACGGACCGGGGAGCTGTTTTTT. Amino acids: CASSLDGSAGRTGELFF. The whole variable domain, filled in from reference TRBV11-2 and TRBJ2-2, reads EAGVAQSPRYKIIEKRQSVAFWCNPISGHATLYWYQQILGQGPKLLIQFQNNGVVDDSQLPKDRFSAERLKGVDSTLKIQPAKLEDSAVYLCASSLDGSAGRTGELFFGEGSRLTVL.